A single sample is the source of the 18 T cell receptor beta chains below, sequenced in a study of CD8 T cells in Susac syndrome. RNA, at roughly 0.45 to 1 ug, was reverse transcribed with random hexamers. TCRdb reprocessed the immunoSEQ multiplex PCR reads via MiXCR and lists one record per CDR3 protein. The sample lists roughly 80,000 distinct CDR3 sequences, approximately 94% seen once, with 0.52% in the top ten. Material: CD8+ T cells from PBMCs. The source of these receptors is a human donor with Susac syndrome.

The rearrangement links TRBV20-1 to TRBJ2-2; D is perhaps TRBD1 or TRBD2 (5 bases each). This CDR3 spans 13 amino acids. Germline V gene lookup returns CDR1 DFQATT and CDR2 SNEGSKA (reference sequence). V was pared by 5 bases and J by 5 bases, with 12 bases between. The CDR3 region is CSAYRGETGELFF. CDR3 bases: TGCAGTGCTTACCGAGGGGAAACCGGGGAGCTGTTTTTT.

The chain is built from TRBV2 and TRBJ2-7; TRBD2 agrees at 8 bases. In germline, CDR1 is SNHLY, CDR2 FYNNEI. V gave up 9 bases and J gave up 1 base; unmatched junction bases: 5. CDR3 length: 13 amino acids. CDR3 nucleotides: TGTGCCAGTTCGGGGGGGCTATCCTACGAGCAGTACTTC. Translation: CASSGGLSYEQYF.

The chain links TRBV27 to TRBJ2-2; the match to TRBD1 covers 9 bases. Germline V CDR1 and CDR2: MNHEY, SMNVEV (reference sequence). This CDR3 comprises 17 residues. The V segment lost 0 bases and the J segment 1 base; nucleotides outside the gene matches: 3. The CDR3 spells CASSLSWDRVNTGELFF. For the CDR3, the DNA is TGTGCCAGCAGTTTATCGTGGGACAGGGTGAACACCGGGGAGCTGTTTTTT.

The CDR3 bases are TGTGCCAGCAGCCAAGAGTGGGACAGGGACACAGATACGCAGTATTTT. Residues: CASSQEWDRDTDTQYF. The V and J genes are TRBV3-1 and TRBJ2-3, with 9 nucleotides matching TRBD1. The length of the CDR3 is 16 residues. Germline CDR1 reads LGHDT; CDR2 reads YNNKEL (reference sequence). Trimming took 0 bases from V and 2 from J; bases not matched to a gene: 3.

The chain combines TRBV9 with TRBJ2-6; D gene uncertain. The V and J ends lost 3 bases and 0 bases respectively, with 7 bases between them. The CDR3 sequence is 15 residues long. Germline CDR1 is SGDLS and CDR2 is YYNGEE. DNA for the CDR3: TGTGCCAGCAGCGCCCAGAACTCTGGGGCCAACGTCCTGACTTTC. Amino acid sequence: CASSAQNSGANVLTF.

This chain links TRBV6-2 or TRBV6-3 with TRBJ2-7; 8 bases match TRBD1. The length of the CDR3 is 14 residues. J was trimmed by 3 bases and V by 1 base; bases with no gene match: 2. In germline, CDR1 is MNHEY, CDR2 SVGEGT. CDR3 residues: CASSYYRGDYEQYF. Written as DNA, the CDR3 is TGTGCCAGCAGTTACTACAGGGGGGACTACGAGCAGTACTTC.

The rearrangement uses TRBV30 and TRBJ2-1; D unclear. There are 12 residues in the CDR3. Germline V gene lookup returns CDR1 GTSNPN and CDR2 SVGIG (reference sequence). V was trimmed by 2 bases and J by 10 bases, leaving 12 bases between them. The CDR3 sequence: CAWSFPGLEQFF. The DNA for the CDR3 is TGTGCCTGGAGTTTCCCTGGTCTGGAGCAGTTCTTC.

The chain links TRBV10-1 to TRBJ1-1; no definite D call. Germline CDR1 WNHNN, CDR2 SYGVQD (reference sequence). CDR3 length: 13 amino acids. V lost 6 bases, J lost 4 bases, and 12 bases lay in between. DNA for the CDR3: TGCGCCAGCAGGAGGTTGCCAGGCACTGAAGCTTTCTTT. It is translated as CASRRLPGTEAFF.

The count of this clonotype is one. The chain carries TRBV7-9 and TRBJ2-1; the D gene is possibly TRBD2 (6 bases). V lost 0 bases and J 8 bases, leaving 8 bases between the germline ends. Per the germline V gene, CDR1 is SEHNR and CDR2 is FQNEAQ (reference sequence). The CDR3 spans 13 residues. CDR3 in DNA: TGTGCCAGCAGCTTAGCAGGAGGGGATGAGCAGTTCTTC. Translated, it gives CASSLAGGDEQFF. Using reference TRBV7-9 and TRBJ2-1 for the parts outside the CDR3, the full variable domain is DTGVSQNPRHKITKRGQNVTFRCDPISEHNRLYWYRQTLGQGPEFLTYFQNEAQLEKSRLLSDRFSAERPKGSFSTLEIQRTEQGDSAMYLCASSLAGGDEQFFGPGTRLTVL.

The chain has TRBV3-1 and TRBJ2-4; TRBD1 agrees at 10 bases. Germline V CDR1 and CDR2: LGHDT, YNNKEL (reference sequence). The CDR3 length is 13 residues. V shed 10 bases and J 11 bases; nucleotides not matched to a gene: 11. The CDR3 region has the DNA TGTGCCACGGAGGACAGGGGGAGTTTGGTTCAGTACTTC. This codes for CATEDRGSLVQYF. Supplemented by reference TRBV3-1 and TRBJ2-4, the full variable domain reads DTAVSQTPKYLVTQMGNDKSIKCEQNLGHDTMYWYKQDSKKFLKIMFSYNNKELIINETVPNRFSPKSPDKAHLNLHINSLELGDSAVYFCATEDRGSLVQYFGAGTRLSVL.

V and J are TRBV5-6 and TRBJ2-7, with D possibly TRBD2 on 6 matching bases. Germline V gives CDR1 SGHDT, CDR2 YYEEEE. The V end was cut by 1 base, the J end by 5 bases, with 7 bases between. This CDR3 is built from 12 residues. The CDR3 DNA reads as TGTGCCAGCAGCTTGTCGGGGGACGAGCAGTACTTC. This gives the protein CASSLSGDEQYF.

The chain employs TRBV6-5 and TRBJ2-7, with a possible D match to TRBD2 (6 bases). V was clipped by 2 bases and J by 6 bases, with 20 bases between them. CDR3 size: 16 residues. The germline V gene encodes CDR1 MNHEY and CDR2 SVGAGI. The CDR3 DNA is TGTGCCAGCAGTTACCAGGGACTGGAGACCACCTCCGAGCAGTACTTC. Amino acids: CASSYQGLETTSEQYF.

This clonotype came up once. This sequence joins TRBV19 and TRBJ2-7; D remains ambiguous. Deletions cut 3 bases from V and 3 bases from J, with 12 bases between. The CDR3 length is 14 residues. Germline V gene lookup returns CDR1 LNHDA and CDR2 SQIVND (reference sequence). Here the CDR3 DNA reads TGTGCCAGTAGTATCGACCAGGCGGTCTACGAGCAGTACTTC. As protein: CASSIDQAVYEQYF.

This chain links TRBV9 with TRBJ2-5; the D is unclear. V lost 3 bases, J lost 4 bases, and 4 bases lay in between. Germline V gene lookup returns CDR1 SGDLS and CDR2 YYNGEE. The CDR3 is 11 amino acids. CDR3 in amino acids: CASSDRETQYF. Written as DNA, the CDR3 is TGTGCCAGCAGCGACAGAGAGACCCAGTACTTC.

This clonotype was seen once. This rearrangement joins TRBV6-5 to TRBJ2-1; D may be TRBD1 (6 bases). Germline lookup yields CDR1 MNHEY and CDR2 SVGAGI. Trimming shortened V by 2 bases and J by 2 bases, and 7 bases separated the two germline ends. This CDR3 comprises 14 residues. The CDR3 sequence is CASSYGTTYNEQFF. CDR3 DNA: TGTGCCAGCAGTTACGGGACAACCTACAATGAGCAGTTCTTC.

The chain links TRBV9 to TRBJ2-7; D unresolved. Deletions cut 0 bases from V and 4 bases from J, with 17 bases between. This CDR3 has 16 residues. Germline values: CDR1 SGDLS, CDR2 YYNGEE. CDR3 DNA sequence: TGTGCCAGCAGCGTAGTGTGTCGTCCAGAACTTTACGAGCAGTACTTC. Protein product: CASSVVCRPELYEQYF.

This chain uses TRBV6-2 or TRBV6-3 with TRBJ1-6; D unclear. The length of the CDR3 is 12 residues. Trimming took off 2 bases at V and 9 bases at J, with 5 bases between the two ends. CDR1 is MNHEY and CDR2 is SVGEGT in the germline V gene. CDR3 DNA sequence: TGTGCCAGCAGTTACGAGGTTTCACCCCTCCACTTT. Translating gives CASSYEVSPLHF.

CDR3 sequence reads: CATGDSGVDNEQYF. For the CDR3, the DNA is TGTGCCACCGGAGATAGCGGGGTGGACAACGAGCAGTACTTC. The J gene is TRBJ2-7, the V gene TRBV15; 8 bases map to TRBD2. Trimming took 8 bases from V and 5 from J; bases not matched to a gene: 11. Germline assignment: CDR1 LNHNV and CDR2 YYDKDF (reference sequence). The CDR3 is made up of 14 amino acids.